This T cell receptor (beta chain) was obtained from a study of blood T cell repertoires in COVID-19. The Seattle site enrolled patients during active infection and followed them longitudinally. Authors' processing steps: The assay estimated nucleated cells by amplifying reference gene primers. The table came from immunoSEQ multiplex PCR; TCRdb's copy has only in-frame clones and leaves some out. The V and J calls and clone size were taken over from that table, and D and trimming were inferred from the DNA. The sample has some 130,000 clones, more than 90% seen once. Germline V gene data show CDR1 as SGHNT and CDR2 as YENEEA. CDR3 length: 13 residues. V was trimmed by 5 bases and J by 1 base, leaving 9 bases between them.

The rearrangement uses TRBV11-3 and TRBJ2-7; D is uncertain. This receptor was identified in a man in his 60s with COVID-19, enrolled during active disease. The sample taken for sequencing was peripheral blood. The CDR3 sequence: CASSLGSSYEQYF. The CDR3 DNA follows: TGTGCCAGCAGCCTCGGGTCTTCCTACGAGCAGTACTTC. The full variable domain, its missing parts supplied by reference TRBV11-3 and TRBJ2-7, is EAGVVQSPRYKIIEKKQPVAFWCNPISGHNTLYWYLQNLGQGPELLIRYENEEAVDDSQLPKDRFSAERLKGVDSTLKIQPAELGDSAVYLCASSLGSSYEQYFGPGTRLTVT.